The 7 T cell receptor beta chains presented below share a single source sample, sequenced in a study of cytomegalovirus exposure and HLA in healthy donors. The PCR had 60 Vbeta and 13 Jbeta primers. This table comes from immunoSEQ multiplex PCR, and its TCRdb copy is limited to in-frame clones, with some not included. Seen here are under 200,000 clones, about 79% observed once, and the top ten hold around 15%. The specimen was PBMCs. The receptor source for this set is a middle-aged man in good health and CMV-seropositive.

This clone has only one observation. The chain links TRBV7-2 to TRBJ1-1; D is undetermined. The V end lost 4 bases, the J end lost 1 base, and 25 bases lay between the germline ends. Germline CDR1 and CDR2: SGHTA and FQGNSA. There are 19 residues in the CDR3. The CDR3 DNA sequence: TGTGCCAGCAGCTGGACGGCGGACTCGAAGACTTCTCCGAACACTGAAGCTTTCTTT. Protein: CASSWTADSKTSPNTEAFF. The full variable domain, rest sourced from reference TRBV7-2 and TRBJ1-1, is GAGVSQSPSNKVTEKGKDVELRCDPISGHTALYWYRQSLGQGLEFLIYFQGNSAPDKSGLPSDRFSAERTGGSVSTLTIQRTQQEDSAVYLCASSWTADSKTSPNTEAFFGQGTRLTVV.

This clone appeared a single time. Other nucleotide sequences from this sample produce the same CDR3. The CDR3 bases are TGTGCCAGCAGACCCGGAACAGGGGGTCAGCCCCAGCATTTT. It encodes CASRPGTGGQPQHF. V and J are TRBV2 and TRBJ1-5, with TRBD1 matching 8 bases. Germline lookup yields CDR1 SNHLY and CDR2 FYNNEI. CDR3 length: 14 amino acids. Trimming took 6 bases from V and 6 from J; bases not matched to a gene: 7. Using reference TRBV2 and TRBJ1-5 for the parts outside the CDR3, the full variable domain is EPEVTQTPSHQVTQMGQEVILRCVPISNHLYFYWYRQILGQKVEFLVSFYNNEISEKSEIFDDQFSVERPDGSNFTLKIRSTKLEDSAMYFCASRPGTGGQPQHFGDGTRLSIL.

J is TRBJ1-2 and V is TRBV28; TRBD1 aligns across 7 bases. The CDR3 consists of 15 residues. CDR1 is MDHEN and CDR2 is SYDVKM in the germline V gene. J lost 5 bases, V lost 6 bases, and 12 bases had no gene match. The CDR3 bases are TGTGCCAGCAGAGACGGACAGGCCAACATTTATGGCTACACCTTC. Translating it yields CASRDGQANIYGYTF.

The J gene is TRBJ1-2, the V gene TRBV10-1; 9 bases agree with TRBD1. Germline V lookup: CDR1 WNHNN, CDR2 SYGVQD (reference sequence). This CDR3 comprises 16 residues. The J segment lost 3 bases and the V segment lost 6 bases, leaving 11 bases of the junction unmatched. CDR3: CASSPGQGHSYYGYTF. Written as DNA, the CDR3 is TGCGCCAGCAGCCCCGGACAGGGGCACTCATACTATGGCTACACCTTC.

This chain uses TRBV14 with TRBJ1-2; 8 bases line up with TRBD1. V trimming: 4 bases; J trimming: 4 bases; junction bases outside the gene matches: 8. The CDR3 contains 15 residues. Germline V gives CDR1 SGHDN, CDR2 FVKESK. The CDR3: CASSPLTGAGYGYTF. The CDR3 DNA reads TGTGCCAGCAGCCCACTGACAGGGGCCGGCTATGGCTACACCTTC. Full variable domain (rest looked up from reference TRBV14 and TRBJ1-2): EAGVTQFPSHSVIEKGQTVTLRCDPISGHDNLYWYRRVMGKEIKFLLHFVKESKQDESGMPNNRFLAERTGGTYSTLKVQPAELEDSGVYFCASSPLTGAGYGYTFGSGTRLTVV.

The chain joins TRBV7-9 to TRBJ2-7, with 11 bases lining up with TRBD1. The CDR3 extends over 18 amino acids. V was pared by 2 bases and J by 3 bases, with 12 bases of the junction left unmatched. Germline CDR1 SEHNR, CDR2 FQNEAQ (reference sequence). For the CDR3, the DNA is TGTGCCAGCAGCTTAAACGGACAGGGGGCCCCTTACAACTACGAGCAGTACGTC. Translating it yields CASSLNGQGAPYNYEQYV.

The chain recombines TRBV9 with TRBJ2-1; TRBD2 might be the D (6 bases). The CDR3 covers 16 residues. Trimming left V 0 bases short and J 4 bases short, with 14 bases between. CDR1 SGDLS and CDR2 YYNGEE come from the germline V gene. The DNA of the CDR3 is TGTGCCAGCAGCGTAGGGAGGCGGGGTCGATACAATGAGCAGTTCTTC. It codes for CASSVGRRGRYNEQFF.